Below, one TCR beta chain is given with its context. Germline values: CDR1 PRHDT, CDR2 FYEKMQ (reference sequence). The ends were cut back, 3 bases at V and 0 bases at J, with 15 bases in the middle. The CDR3 contains 17 residues. CD8+ and CD4+ T cells taken from blood had their TCR beta sequenced. This sample was taken from a study of CD8 T cells in Susac syndrome. Reverse transcription of about 0.5 to 1 ug RNA used random hexamers. An immunoSEQ multiplex PCR amplified TCR beta CDR3 over 54 Vbeta and 13 Jbeta. MiXCR, run by TCRdb on the immunoSEQ multiplex PCR reads, gives a single entry per CDR3 protein. The sample has about 300,000 distinct CDR3 sequences, roughly 85% seen once; the top ten hold 0.21%.

The clonotype was recovered from a human donor with multiple sclerosis. The rearrangement uses TRBV13 and TRBJ2-1, with D possibly being TRBD1 (5 bases). The source material was CD8+ T cells from PBMCs. DNA of the CDR3: TGTGCCAGCAGCTTGGGGCCCCAGGAGCCCTCCTACAATGAGCAGTTCTTC. The encoded protein is CASSLGPQEPSYNEQFF.